One sample yielded the 19 T cell receptor beta chains listed below, sequenced in a study of CD8 T cells in ankylosing spondylitis. These receptors have no identified antigens. Study findings and constraints: Ankylosing spondylitis blood appeared to be characterized by a TCR beta motif of eight highly homologous variants.

MiXCR, applied by TCRdb to the 5' RACE reads, yields one record per CDR3 protein. The profile covers about 220,000 distinct CDR3 sequences, with just under 7.5% appearing a single time and approximately 15% taken by the ten largest. The sample was blood, either unsorted or a sorted T cell fraction (not recorded which). Source of these receptors: a male donor with ankylosing spondylitis.

The genes are TRBV6-4 and TRBJ2-7; 10 nucleotides align to TRBD2. Germline CDR1 reads MRHNA; CDR2 reads SNTAGT. The CDR3 covers 15 residues. The junction had 5 bases not matched to a gene; V was cut back by 6 bases and J by 0 bases. CDR3 loop: CASRASGGGSYEQYF. The DNA of the CDR3 is TGTGCCAGCAGAGCCAGCGGGGGGGGCTCCTACGAGCAGTACTTC.

The rearrangement joins TRBV5-2 to TRBJ2-2; no DNA check was done on the table's D call, TRBD1. TRBV5-2 is reported as a pseudogene. The CDR3 length is 14 residues. The CDR3 DNA sequence: TGTGCCAGGGGCCTCGGTCGGGGGTACGGGGAGCTGTTTTTT. Its translation: CARGLGRGYGELFF.

This clonotype was seen a handful of times. The gene calls are TRBV5-6 and TRBJ1-2, with unresolved D. This CDR3 is 12 amino acids long. Germline CDR1 and CDR2: SGHDT and YYEEEE. V was cut by 5 bases and J by 1 base, with 6 bases left in between. CDR3 residues: CASRPGNYGYTF. CDR3 DNA sequence: TGTGCCAGCAGGCCGGGTAACTATGGCTACACCTTC.

The rearrangement uses TRBV20-1 and TRBJ2-7, with D tentatively TRBD1 (7 bases). Germline-derived CDR1 and CDR2 are DFQATT and SNEGSKA (reference sequence). V lost 1 base and J lost 3, with 13 bases in between. The CDR3 consists of 14 residues. CDR3 sequence reads: CSARGGTADYEQYF. The DNA of the CDR3 is TGCAGTGCTAGAGGCGGGACAGCCGACTACGAGCAGTACTTC.

There are a few counts of this clonotype. One junction end does not reproduce the germline sequence, and a read error may be involved. The V call is TRBV7-7, the J call TRBJ2-5, with 11 positions matching TRBD2. This CDR3 region has 16 residues. Germline V lookup: CDR1 SSHAT, CDR2 FNYEAQ (reference sequence). As DNA, the CDR3 is TGTGCTAGCAGCTTAATTCCTAGCGGGGGGAAAGAGACCCAGTACTTC. Translated: CASSLIPSGGKETQYF.

This clonotype was seen at least ten times. This chain joins TRBV20-1 and TRBJ2-2; D gene ambiguous. The germline V gene encodes CDR1 DFQATT and CDR2 SNEGSKA (reference sequence). The CDR3 runs 12 residues. V dropped 2 bases and J dropped 1 base, with 2 bases sitting between them. The CDR3 nucleotides are TGCAGTGCTAGAAAGAACACCGGGGAGCTGTTTTTT. Its protein product is CSARKNTGELFF.

This clonotype has a count of ten or more. This chain joins TRBV5-1 and TRBJ2-7; D not certain. The germline V gene has CDR1 SGHRS and CDR2 YFSETQ. Trimming took off 1 base at V and 4 bases at J, with 12 bases between the two ends. The CDR3 has 14 residues. DNA of the CDR3: TGCGCCAGCAGCTTGACTATGGAATGGTACGAGCAGTACTTC. This translates into CASSLTMEWYEQYF. The variable domain in full, completed from reference TRBV5-1 and TRBJ2-7, reads KAGVTQTPRYLIKTRGQQVTLSCSPISGHRSVSWYQQTPGQGLQFLFEYFSETQRNKGNFPGRFSGRQFSNSRSEMNVSTLELGDSALYLCASSLTMEWYEQYFGPGTRLTVT.

In this sample, this clonotype turned up many times. The CDR3 DNA follows: TGTGCCAGCAGCCCGTCTCCAGGGGGTGAGGGCACAGATACGCAGTATTTT. It is translated as CASSPSPGGEGTDTQYF. The chain couples TRBV4-2 to TRBJ2-3, with 7 nucleotides matching TRBD1. The junction had 11 bases not matched to a gene; V was cut back by 4 bases and J by 1 base. This CDR3 comprises 17 residues. Germline CDR1 and CDR2: LGHNA and YNFKEQ.

There are a few counts of this clonotype. The chain links TRBV24-1 to TRBJ2-2; perhaps TRBD1 as D (5 bases). The CDR3 runs to 16 residues. Germline assignment: CDR1 KGHDR and CDR2 SFDVKD. V was cut by 0 bases and J by 1 base, with 8 bases left in between. The CDR3 is CATSDLDRENTGELFF. The CDR3 nucleotides read TGTGCCACCAGTGATTTGGACAGAGAGAACACCGGGGAGCTGTTTTTT.

The chain carries TRBV30 and TRBJ1-5; D possibly corresponds to TRBD1 (5 bases). Deletions cut 1 base from V and 3 bases from J, with 7 bases between. CDR1 is GTSNPN, CDR2 SVGIG, per germline (reference sequence). The CDR3 consists of 13 residues. This CDR3 is CAWSGGFNQPQHF. The CDR3 DNA reads as TGTGCCTGGAGTGGGGGGTTCAATCAGCCCCAGCATTTT. The full variable domain, completed using reference TRBV30 and TRBJ1-5, is SQTIHQWPATLVQPVGSPLSLECTVEGTSNPNLYWYRQAAGRGLQLLFYSVGIGQISSEVPQNLSASRPQDRQFILSSKKLLLSDSGFYLCAWSGGFNQPQHFGDGTRLSIL.

This clonotype came up many times. The chain carries TRBV6-1 and TRBJ2-1; D gene uncertain. V dropped 6 bases and J dropped 1 base, with 7 bases sitting between them. CDR1 and CDR2 (germline): MNHNS, SASEGT. CDR3 length: 13 amino acids. In nucleotides, the CDR3 is TGTGCCAGCAGCGGCCGTTCCTACAATGAGCAGTTCTTC. This codes for CASSGRSYNEQFF.

This clonotype was found many times. This rearrangement joins TRBV6-1 to TRBJ2-2, with 9 bases matching TRBD1. V lost 2 bases, J lost 7 bases, and 11 bases stayed unmatched. The CDR3 has 17 amino acids. The V gene's germline CDR1 is MNHNS and CDR2 SASEGT. CDR3 sequence: CASSEFPWTGAVGELFF. The CDR3 nucleotides are TGTGCCAGCAGTGAATTCCCCTGGACAGGGGCGGTCGGGGAGCTGTTTTTT.

The chain employs TRBV24-1 and TRBJ2-2, with unresolved D. Trimming pared 8 bases from V and 7 bases from J, leaving 10 bases between. CDR3 length: 12 residues. The V gene's germline CDR1 is KGHDR and CDR2 SFDVKD. The CDR3 here is CATKGFRGELFF. The CDR3 region has the DNA TGTGCCACCAAAGGGTTCCGCGGGGAGCTGTTTTTT.

Turning to this clonotype: This may stem from a read error, because a much larger clone lies one nucleotide away. CDR3: CASSVEDLDYGYTF. DNA for the CDR3: TGTGCCAGCAGCGTAGAAGACCTCGACTATGGCTACACCTTC. The rearrangement links TRBV9 to TRBJ1-2; no firm D call. Deletions cut 0 bases from V and 3 bases from J, with 9 bases between. The germline gives CDR1 SGDLS, CDR2 YYNGEE. CDR3 length equals 14 residues. The variable domain in full, completed from reference TRBV9 and TRBJ1-2, reads DSGVTQTPKHLITATGQRVTLRCSPRSGDLSVYWYQQSLDQGLQFLIQYYNGEERAKGNILERFSAQQFPDLHSELNLSSLELGDSALYFCASSVEDLDYGYTFGSGTRLTVV.

This clonotype was seen many times. The chain couples TRBV24-1 to TRBJ2-1; a possible D gene is TRBD1 (5 bases). In germline, CDR1 is KGHDR, CDR2 SFDVKD. V was pared by 0 bases and J by 0 bases, with 11 bases between. The CDR3 contains 17 residues. The chain's CDR3 is CATSDLQGTTSYNEQFF. The CDR3 DNA sequence: TGTGCCACCAGTGATTTGCAGGGTACTACCTCCTACAATGAGCAGTTCTTC.

This clonotype was found a few times. This chain joins TRBV6-2 or TRBV6-3 and TRBJ1-1; 7 nucleotides agree with TRBD1. This CDR3 contains 13 residues. CDR1 is MNHEY and CDR2 is SVGEGT in the germline V gene. The junction had 4 bases not matched to a gene; V was cut back by 2 bases and J by 7 bases. CDR3 region: CASSYGDRFEAFF. In DNA form, the CDR3 reads TGTGCCAGCAGTTACGGGGACAGATTTGAAGCTTTCTTT.

This clonotype was found many times. The chain recombines TRBV7-8 with TRBJ2-3, with 11 bases matching TRBD2. This CDR3 has 19 residues. Germline values: CDR1 SGHVS, CDR2 FQNEAQ. V lost 5 bases and J lost 4; bases outside the gene matches: 17. The CDR3: CASSKTPGLAVKVADTQYF. The CDR3 DNA sequence: TGTGCCAGCAGCAAAACTCCGGGACTAGCGGTAAAAGTCGCAGATACGCAGTATTTT.

This sequence joins TRBV7-9 and TRBJ2-7; TRBD1 matches 7 bases. The CDR3 is 15 amino acids. Germline CDR1 reads SEHNR; CDR2 reads FQNEAQ (reference sequence). V lost 5 bases, J lost 0 bases, and 7 bases stayed unmatched. CDR3 protein: CASSPRDSPSYEQYF. The DNA of the CDR3 is TGTGCCAGCAGCCCCCGGGACAGCCCCTCCTACGAGCAGTACTTC.

This clonotype was detected many times. This chain uses TRBV7-3 with TRBJ2-2; no firm D call. CDR1 is SGHTA and CDR2 is FQGTGA in the germline V gene. This CDR3 has 16 residues. Trimming removed 2 bases at V and 4 bases at J, with 14 bases between. The CDR3 loop reads CASSLLARGGTGELFF. CDR3 nucleotides: TGTGCCAGCAGCTTACTGGCCAGAGGTGGCACCGGGGAGCTGTTTTTT.